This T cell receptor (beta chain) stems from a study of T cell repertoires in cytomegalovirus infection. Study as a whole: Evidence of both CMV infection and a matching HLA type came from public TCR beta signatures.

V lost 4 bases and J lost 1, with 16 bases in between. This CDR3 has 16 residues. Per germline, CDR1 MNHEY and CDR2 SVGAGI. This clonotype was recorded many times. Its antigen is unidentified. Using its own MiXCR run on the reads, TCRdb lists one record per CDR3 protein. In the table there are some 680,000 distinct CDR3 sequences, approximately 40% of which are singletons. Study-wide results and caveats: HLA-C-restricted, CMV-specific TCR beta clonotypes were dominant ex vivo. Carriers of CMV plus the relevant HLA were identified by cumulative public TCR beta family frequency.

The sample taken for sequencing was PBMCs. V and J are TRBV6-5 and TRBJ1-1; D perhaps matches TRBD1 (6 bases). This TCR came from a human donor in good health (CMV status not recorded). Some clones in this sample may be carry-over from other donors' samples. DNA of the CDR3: TGTGCCAGCAGTTCCTCCCCGACAGGTCGGAACACTGAAGCTTTCTTT. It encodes CASSSSPTGRNTEAFF.